Following are 19 T cell receptor beta chains from one sample sequenced in a study of blood T cell repertoires in COVID-19. Assay: immunoSEQ multiplex PCR; the TCRdb copy retains only in-frame clones and omits some. In the table there are over 150,000 clones, 80% to 90% of which are singletons. Specimen: peripheral blood. These receptors all stem from a man between 18 and 35 years old who had recovered from COVID-19.

The chain uses TRBV11-2 and TRBJ2-3; 8 nucleotides line up with TRBD1. The CDR3 runs to 16 residues. The J segment lost 2 bases and the V segment lost 3 bases, leaving 7 bases of the junction unmatched. Germline loops: CDR1 SGHAT, CDR2 FQNNGV. The CDR3 region is CASSFRADRATDTQYF. The DNA of the CDR3 is TGTGCCAGCAGCTTTAGGGCGGACAGGGCCACAGATACGCAGTATTTT.

V and J are TRBV7-9 and TRBJ2-2, with a possible D match to TRBD2 (6 bases). Germline CDR1 reads SEHNR; CDR2 reads FQNEAQ (reference sequence). V lost 1 base and J lost 8, with 17 bases in between. The CDR3 is made up of 16 amino acids. The CDR3 DNA is TGTGCCAGCAGCTTAGAGGGAGGATACTCACGGGGGGAGCTGTTTTTT. Protein sequence: CASSLEGGYSRGELFF. Based on the CDR3 plus reference TRBV7-9 and TRBJ2-2, the full variable domain is DTGVSQNPRHKITKRGQNVTFRCDPISEHNRLYWYRQTLGQGPEFLTYFQNEAQLEKSRLLSDRFSAERPKGSFSTLEIQRTEQGDSAMYLCASSLEGGYSRGELFFGEGSRLTVL.

The chain employs TRBV18 and TRBJ1-6; the match to TRBD1 covers 10 bases. This CDR3 contains 15 residues. Germline CDR1 KGHSH, CDR2 LQKENI. V gave up 5 bases and J gave up 7 bases; unmatched junction bases: 5. The DNA for the CDR3 is TGTGCCAGCTCAATTGGACAGGGGGTGAATTCACCCCTCCACTTT. Encoded protein: CASSIGQGVNSPLHF.

The chain combines TRBV20-1 with TRBJ1-2; the D is unclear. Germline CDR1 and CDR2: DFQATT and SNEGSKA (reference sequence). The CDR3 length is 11 residues. This chain's CDR3 is CSPVAGGGYTF. The CDR3 DNA reads as TGCAGCCCCGTTGCAGGAGGCGGCTACACCTTC.

The rearrangement links TRBV28 to TRBJ2-2; 12 bases line up with TRBD2. V gave up 3 bases and J gave up 9 bases; unmatched junction bases: 8. Germline CDR1 is MDHEN and CDR2 is SYDVKM. CDR3 length: 16 residues. Written as DNA, the CDR3 is TGTGCCAGCAGTTTGAGGCTAGCGGGAGGGCCGCGGGAGCTGTTTTTT. This gives the protein CASSLRLAGGPRELFF.

The chain links TRBV20-1 to TRBJ1-4, with 7 bases lining up with TRBD1. The CDR3 spans 14 residues. With 3 bases clipped from V and 7 bases from J, the junction kept 8 bases outside the gene matches. CDR1 is DFQATT and CDR2 is SNEGSKA in the germline V gene (reference sequence). In nucleotides, the CDR3 is TGCAGTGCTAGTTCAACCGGGACAGTTGAAAAACTGTTTTTT. Its translation: CSASSTGTVEKLFF.

The chain couples TRBV6-2 or TRBV6-3 to TRBJ2-1, with 8 positions matching TRBD2. The CDR3 has 15 amino acids. Germline V CDR1 and CDR2: MNHEY, SVGEGT. V dropped 6 bases and J dropped 7; count of bases not matched to a gene: 11. In DNA form, the CDR3 reads TGTGCCAGCAGCCGCGGACTAGCCGGGCGGAATGAGCAGTTCTTC. Translating it yields CASSRGLAGRNEQFF.

The rearrangement uses TRBV9 and TRBJ2-2; D may be TRBD2 (6 bases). Trimming left V 4 bases short and J 2 bases short, with 9 bases between. From germline, CDR1 is SGDLS and CDR2 YYNGEE. CDR3 length: 14 residues. The CDR3 DNA follows: TGTGCCAGCAGCCAGGGACTCAACACCGGGGAGCTGTTTTTT. Its translation is CASSQGLNTGELFF. The whole variable domain, filled in from reference TRBV9 and TRBJ2-2, reads DSGVTQTPKHLITATGQRVTLRCSPRSGDLSVYWYQQSLDQGLQFLIQYYNGEERAKGNILERFSAQQFPDLHSELNLSSLELGDSALYFCASSQGLNTGELFFGEGSRLTVL.

J is TRBJ1-1 and V is TRBV7-9, with D perhaps matching TRBD1 (6 bases). The CDR3 is 17 residues long. CDR1 and CDR2 from the germline V gene are SEHNR and FQNEAQ (reference sequence). Trimming removed 1 base at V and 2 bases at J, with 17 bases between. As DNA, the CDR3 is TGTGCCAGCAGCTTAGTAGCGGGGGGGACACTCAACACTGAAGCTTTCTTT. Its protein is CASSLVAGGTLNTEAFF.

The chain employs TRBV9 and TRBJ1-1; D unresolved. The CDR3 sequence is 12 residues long. V dropped 5 bases and J dropped 1 base, with 6 bases sitting between them. CDR1 SGDLS and CDR2 YYNGEE come from the germline V gene. The CDR3 DNA is TGTGCCAGCAGTGTGGCGAACACTGAAGCTTTCTTT. Protein product: CASSVANTEAFF.

The rearrangement joins TRBV19 to TRBJ2-1; a possible D gene is TRBD1 (6 bases). Trimming pared 8 bases from V and 7 bases from J, leaving 21 bases between. There are 15 residues in the CDR3. Germline assignment: CDR1 LNHDA and CDR2 SQIVND (reference sequence). The CDR3 sequence is CASGIRDIGWNEQFF. The CDR3 DNA is TGTGCCAGTGGCATCCGGGACATCGGTTGGAATGAGCAGTTCTTC.

This CDR3 is CASSLLAGGQETQYF. CDR3 nucleotides: TGTGCCAGCAGCTTACTAGCGGGAGGACAAGAGACCCAGTACTTC. V usage is TRBV7-9 and J usage is TRBJ2-5; TRBD2 matches at 11 bases. Unmatched junction bases numbered 1, after V lost 2 bases and J lost 2 bases. Germline V CDR1 and CDR2: SEHNR, FQNEAQ (reference sequence). This CDR3 region has 15 residues.

The chain uses TRBV5-4 and TRBJ2-2; 7 bases agree with TRBD1. Germline trimming cut 4 bases from V and 4 bases from J; bases unmatched to any gene: 7. Germline V CDR1 and CDR2: SGHNT, YYREEE (reference sequence). The CDR3 is 15 residues long. CDR3 in amino acids: CASSGTGQSTGELFF. As DNA, the CDR3 is TGTGCCAGCAGCGGAACGGGACAGTCCACCGGGGAGCTGTTTTTT.

The J gene is TRBJ2-2, the V gene TRBV19, with a weak D call TRBD1 (5 bases). This CDR3 region has 15 residues. In germline, CDR1 is LNHDA, CDR2 SQIVND (reference sequence). Trimming removed 1 base at V and 4 bases at J, with 10 bases between. CDR3 DNA: TGTGCCAGTAGTATAGTGAGACAGATCACCGGGGAGCTGTTTTTT. Translated, it gives CASSIVRQITGELFF.

The chain carries TRBV9 and TRBJ1-1; TRBD1 agrees at 7 bases. The germline V gene has CDR1 SGDLS and CDR2 YYNGEE. V was clipped by 4 bases and J by 7 bases; unmatched bases: 10. The CDR3 loop spans 14 amino acids. The CDR3 coding sequence is TGTGCCAGCAGCCGACAGCCTTCAGGGGGTGAAGCTTTCTTT. The encoded protein is CASSRQPSGGEAFF.

V is TRBV5-1 and J is TRBJ2-1; TRBD2 agrees at 10 bases. V lost 7 bases to trimming and J lost 10 bases; unmatched junction nucleotides: 17. Germline V CDR1 and CDR2: SGHRS, YFSETQ. The CDR3 length is 16 residues. The DNA for the CDR3 is TGCGCCAGCGCTCTGATCGGACTAGCGGATGGGGGCGAGCAGTTCTTC. Its protein is CASALIGLADGGEQFF.

The J gene is TRBJ1-1, the V gene TRBV11-2; TRBD1 matches 9 bases. Germline CDR1 and CDR2: SGHAT and FQNNGV. CDR3 length: 13 residues. With V trimmed by 1 base and J by 7 bases, 1 base remained unmatched. This CDR3 reads CASSLGQGVEAFF. CDR3 bases: TGTGCCAGCAGCTTAGGACAGGGGGTTGAAGCTTTCTTT. Based on the CDR3 plus reference TRBV11-2 and TRBJ1-1, the full variable domain is EAGVAQSPRYKIIEKRQSVAFWCNPISGHATLYWYQQILGQGPKLLIQFQNNGVVDDSQLPKDRFSAERLKGVDSTLKIQPAKLEDSAVYLCASSLGQGVEAFFGQGTRLTVV.

This clone has more than one count but fewer than ten. The chain combines TRBV4-1 with TRBJ2-7, with 7 bases aligning to TRBD1. V lost 0 bases to trimming and J lost 3 bases; unmatched junction nucleotides: 8. The CDR3 is 16 amino acids. Germline CDR1 and CDR2: MGHRA and YSYEKL. The CDR3 DNA sequence: TGCGCCAGCAGCCAAGACCCGGGACAGTTACGCTACGAGCAGTACTTC. Translating it yields CASSQDPGQLRYEQYF.

The chain couples TRBV2 to TRBJ2-7; 7 bases agree with TRBD1. The CDR3 totals 16 residues. The germline V gene encodes CDR1 SNHLY and CDR2 FYNNEI. V lost 7 bases to trimming and J lost 5 bases; unmatched junction nucleotides: 17. CDR3 DNA sequence: TGTGCCAGCAACTCTGCTCTAGGAAGGGGGCAAAACGAGCAGTACTTC. Residues: CASNSALGRGQNEQYF.